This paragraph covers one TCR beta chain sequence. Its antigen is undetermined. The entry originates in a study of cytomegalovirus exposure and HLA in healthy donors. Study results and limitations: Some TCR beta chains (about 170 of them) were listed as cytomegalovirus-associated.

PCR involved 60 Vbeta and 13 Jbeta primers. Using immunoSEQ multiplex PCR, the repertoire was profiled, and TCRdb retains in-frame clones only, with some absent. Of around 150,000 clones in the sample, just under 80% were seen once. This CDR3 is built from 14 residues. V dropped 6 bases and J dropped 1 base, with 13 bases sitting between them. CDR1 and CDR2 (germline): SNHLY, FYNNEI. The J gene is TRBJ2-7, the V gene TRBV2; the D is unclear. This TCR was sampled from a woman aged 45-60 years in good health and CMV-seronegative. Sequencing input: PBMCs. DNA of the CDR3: TGTGCCAGCAGCTACGAGGTAAATTCCTACGAGCAGTACTTC. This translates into CASSYEVNSYEQYF.